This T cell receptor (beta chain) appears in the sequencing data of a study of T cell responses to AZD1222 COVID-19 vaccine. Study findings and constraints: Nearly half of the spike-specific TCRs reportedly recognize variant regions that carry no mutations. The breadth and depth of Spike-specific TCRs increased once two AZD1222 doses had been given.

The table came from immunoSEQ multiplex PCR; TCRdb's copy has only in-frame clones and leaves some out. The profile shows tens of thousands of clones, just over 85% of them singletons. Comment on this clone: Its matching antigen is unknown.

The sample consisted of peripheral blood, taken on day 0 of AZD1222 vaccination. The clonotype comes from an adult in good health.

CDR3 protein: CASGQGAQINEKLFF. CDR3 sequence (DNA): TGCGCCAGTGGACAGGGGGCGCAGATTAATGAAAAACTGTTTTTT. The chain is built from TRBV5-1 and TRBJ1-4, with 11 nucleotides matching TRBD1. The V segment lost 8 bases and the J segment 4 bases; nucleotides outside the gene matches: 7. The germline V gene encodes CDR1 SGHRS and CDR2 YFSETQ. The CDR3 extends over 15 amino acids. The full variable domain, its missing parts supplied by reference TRBV5-1 and TRBJ1-4, is KAGVTQTPRYLIKTRGQQVTLSCSPISGHRSVSWYQQTPGQGLQFLFEYFSETQRNKGNFPGRFSGRQFSNSRSEMNVSTLELGDSALYLCASGQGAQINEKLFFGSGTQLSVL.